The present entry profiles one T cell receptor (beta chain) with its context. Its specificity is not known. This sample is part of a study of T-cell reconstitution after alpha-beta-depleted transplantation in children. Library preparation (for TCRbeta) was performed with unique molecular identifiers. TCRdb reanalysed the PCR reads using MiXCR and keeps one entry per CDR3 protein. The table records 700,000 to 850,000 distinct CDR3 sequences, 15% to 20% of them present only once. Findings and limits, study-wide: It was surviving recipient T cells and thymic progenitors that gave some patients high TCRbeta diversity at day 60. Counts and diversity of T cells one year after transplant came mostly from newly produced T cells.

The CDR3 has 15 amino acids. Germline CDR1 reads MNHNS; CDR2 reads SASEGT. V gave up 1 base and J gave up 9 bases, with 13 bases separating them. The chain employs TRBV6-1 and TRBJ1-6; D is ambiguous. This clonotype was sampled from a male patient younger than 18 who had a stem cell transplant for acute lymphoblastic leukemia, so the T cells may come from the graft donor. Sequencing was performed on PBMCs, mostly from graft donor cells, taken 360 days after TCRalphabeta/CD19-depleted stem cell transplant. The CDR3 loop reads CASSEVRPSASPLHF. The CDR3 coding sequence is TGTGCCAGCAGTGAAGTCAGGCCCTCGGCTTCACCCCTCCACTTT.